This note documents a single T cell receptor beta chain sequence. In germline, CDR1 is MDHEN, CDR2 SYDVKM. J gave up 7 bases and V 2 bases, and 11 bases lay outside the gene matches. This CDR3 contains 16 residues. The repertoire was sequenced with immunoSEQ multiplex PCR; TCRdb's copy has only in-frame clones and lacks some. The profile shows roughly 2.4 million clones, approximately 96% of them singletons. These data are taken from a study of shared clonotypes between healthy human individuals. Overall study: Each donor's CD4 naive and CD4 memory cells filled three plates apiece, CD8 naive two, and CD8 memory one.

The sequenced sample consisted of naive CD4+ T cells sorted from blood. As to subset: CD45RA+ positively selected. The rearrangement links TRBV28 to TRBJ1-5; 7 bases agree with TRBD1. The sequence came from a man aged 18 to 30 in good health. The CDR3 here is CASSLSRRTGGQPQHF. In DNA form, the CDR3 reads TGTGCCAGCAGTTTAAGTAGGAGGACAGGCGGCCAGCCCCAGCATTTT. Combining the CDR3 with reference TRBV28 and TRBJ1-5 gives the whole variable domain DVKVTQSSRYLVKRTGEKVFLECVQDMDHENMFWYRQDPGLGLRLIYFSYDVKMKEKGDIPEGYSVSREKKERFSLILESASTNQTSMYLCASSLSRRTGGQPQHFGDGTRLSIL.